This TCR beta chain was sequenced during a study of blood T cells in healthy people across ages. For the second PCR, which ran for roughly 7 to 11 cycles, a sample-barcoded 5' primer and a J-beta primer mix were used. TCRdb re-called the 5' RACE reads through MiXCR, storing one row per CDR3 protein. The sample includes about 680,000 distinct CDR3 sequences, approximately 49% of them seen just once. The V segment lost 6 bases and the J segment 8 bases; nucleotides outside the gene matches: 1. Germline CDR1 reads SEHNR; CDR2 reads FQNEAQ (reference sequence). CDR3 size: 11 residues. The sequence derives from a woman aged 55-70 years in good health. The sequenced sample was blood. The genes are TRBV7-9 and TRBJ2-1, with TRBD1 identical over 7 bases. CDR3 nucleotides: TGTGCCAGCAGAGGGGGCCATGAGCAGTTCTTC. The encoded protein is CASRGGHEQFF.